These 7 T cell receptor beta chains were all obtained from the same sample, sequenced in a study of early T cells in non-severe SARS-CoV-2 infection. TCRdb reprocessed the 5' RACE reads with MiXCR, giving one entry per CDR3 protein. The sample records some 91,000 distinct CDR3 sequences, roughly an eighth being singletons. Sequencing was done on a sample of whole blood. These receptors were obtained from an adult who was a healthcare worker with PCR-confirmed SARS-CoV-2 infection or an uninfected control (not recorded which).

The chain's CDR3 is CASSHSPLSSYNEQFF. The CDR3 nucleotides read TGCGCCAGCAGCCATAGCCCGTTAAGCTCCTACAATGAGCAGTTCTTC. This sequence joins TRBV4-1 and TRBJ2-1, with D uncertain. CDR3 length: 16 amino acids. CDR1 and CDR2 (germline): MGHRA, YSYEKL. Between the trimmed V and J ends, which lost 3 bases and 0 bases, there was a span of 12 bases.

This clonotype was observed a handful of times. The chain combines TRBV5-4 with TRBJ1-3; TRBD1 agrees at 7 bases. The V segment lost 4 bases and the J segment 0 bases; nucleotides outside the gene matches: 7. The CDR3 spans 16 residues. CDR1 and CDR2 (germline): SGHNT, YYREEE (reference sequence). Written as DNA, the CDR3 is TGTGCCAGCAGCCATGGACAGGCTTACTCTGGAAACACCATATATTTT. This gives the protein CASSHGQAYSGNTIYF.

This clonotype was counted only a few times. This chain joins TRBV2 and TRBJ2-3; D is undetermined. The CDR3 spans 11 residues. Germline values: CDR1 SNHLY, CDR2 FYNNEI. V gave up 3 bases and J gave up 5 bases, with 3 bases separating them. CDR3 DNA: TGTGCCAGCAGTGAGAAAGATACGCAGTATTTT. Translated: CASSEKDTQYF. Looking up the rest from reference TRBV2 and TRBJ2-3 gives the full variable domain: EPEVTQTPSHQVTQMGQEVILRCVPISNHLYFYWYRQILGQKVEFLVSFYNNEISEKSEIFDDQFSVERPDGSNFTLKIRSTKLEDSAMYFCASSEKDTQYFGPGTRLTVL.

With respect to this clonotype: The germline gene is not matched at one end of the junction; a read error may be the cause. V usage is TRBV20-1 and J usage is TRBJ1-1; D unclear. The CDR3 has 12 residues. From germline, CDR1 is DFQATT and CDR2 SNEGSKA (reference sequence). The CDR3 sequence is CSASFTSTEVFF. DNA of the CDR3: TGCAGTGCTAGCTTCACATCCACTGAAGTTTTCTTT.

The chain has TRBV28 and TRBJ2-1, with TRBD1 matching 10 bases. Germline trimming cut 6 bases from V and 13 bases from J; bases unmatched to any gene: 12. Per the germline V gene, CDR1 is MDHEN and CDR2 is SYDVKM. The CDR3 is 14 residues long. The DNA of the CDR3 is TGTGCCAGCAGCCTCATCCGGGACAGGGGACGACAGTTCTTC. Its translation: CASSLIRDRGRQFF.

This clonotype was counted ten times or more. The V gene is TRBV29-1, the J gene TRBJ1-1; 7 positions match TRBD1. V shed 1 base, J shed 4 bases, and the junction held 6 bases outside the gene matches. The CDR3 length is 14 residues. Per the germline V gene, CDR1 is SQVTM and CDR2 is ANQGSEA. CDR3 sequence: CSVEGRGIGTEAFF. CDR3 nucleotides: TGCAGCGTTGAAGGCAGGGGGATCGGCACTGAAGCTTTCTTT.

The chain recombines TRBV2 with TRBJ2-7; TRBD1 aligns across 10 bases. The J segment lost 8 bases and the V segment lost 8 bases, leaving 6 bases of the junction unmatched. Germline lookup yields CDR1 SNHLY and CDR2 FYNNEI. The CDR3 is made up of 12 amino acids. This chain's CDR3 is CASDRDRGKQYF. CDR3 in DNA: TGTGCCAGCGACCGGGACAGGGGAAAGCAGTACTTC.